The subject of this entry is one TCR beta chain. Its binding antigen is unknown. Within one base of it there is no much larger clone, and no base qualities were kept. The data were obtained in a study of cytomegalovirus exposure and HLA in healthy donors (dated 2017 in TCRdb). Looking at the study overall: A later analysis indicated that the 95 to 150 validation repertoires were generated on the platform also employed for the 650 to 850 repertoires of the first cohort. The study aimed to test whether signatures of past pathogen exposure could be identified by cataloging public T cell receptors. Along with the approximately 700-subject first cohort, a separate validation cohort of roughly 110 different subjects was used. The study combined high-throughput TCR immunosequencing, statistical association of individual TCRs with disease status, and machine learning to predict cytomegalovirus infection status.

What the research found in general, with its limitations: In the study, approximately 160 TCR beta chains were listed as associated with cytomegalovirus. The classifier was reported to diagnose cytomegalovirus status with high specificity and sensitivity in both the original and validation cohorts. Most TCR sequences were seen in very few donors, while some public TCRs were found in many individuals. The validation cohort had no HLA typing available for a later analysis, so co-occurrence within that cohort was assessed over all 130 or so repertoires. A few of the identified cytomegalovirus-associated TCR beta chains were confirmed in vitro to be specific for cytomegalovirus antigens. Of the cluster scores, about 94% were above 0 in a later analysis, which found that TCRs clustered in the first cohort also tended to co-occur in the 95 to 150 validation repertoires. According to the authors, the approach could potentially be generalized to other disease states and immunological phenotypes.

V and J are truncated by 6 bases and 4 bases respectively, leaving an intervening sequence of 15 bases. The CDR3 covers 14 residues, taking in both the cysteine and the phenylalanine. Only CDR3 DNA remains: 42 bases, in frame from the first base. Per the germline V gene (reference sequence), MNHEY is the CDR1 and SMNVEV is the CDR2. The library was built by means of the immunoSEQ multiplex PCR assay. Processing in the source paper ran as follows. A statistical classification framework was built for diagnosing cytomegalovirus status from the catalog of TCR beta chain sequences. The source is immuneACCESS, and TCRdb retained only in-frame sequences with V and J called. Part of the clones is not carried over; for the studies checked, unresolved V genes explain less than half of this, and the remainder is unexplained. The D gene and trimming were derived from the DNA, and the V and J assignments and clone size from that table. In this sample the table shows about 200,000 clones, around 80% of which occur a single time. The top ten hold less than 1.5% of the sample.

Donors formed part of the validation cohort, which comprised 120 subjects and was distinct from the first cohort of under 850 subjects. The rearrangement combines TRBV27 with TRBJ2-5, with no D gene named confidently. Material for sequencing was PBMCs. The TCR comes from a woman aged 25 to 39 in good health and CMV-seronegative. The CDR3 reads CASRLRESAETQYF. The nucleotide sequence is TGTGCCAGCAGGCTACGAGAATCTGCAGAGACCCAGTACTTC.